The sequence of this T cell receptor beta chain was determined in a study of CD8 T cells in Susac syndrome. As for the study in general: The sequenced Susac syndrome patients comprised more than 5 with active disease and about eight in remission.

Germline V gene lookup returns CDR1 LGHNT and CDR2 FRNRAP. The CDR3 contains 18 residues. Trimming cost V 0 bases and J 0 bases, with 17 bases left between them. RNA totalling about 0.45 to 1 ug underwent reverse transcription with random hexamers. Amplification of TCR beta CDR3 spanned 54 Vbeta and 13 Jbeta via immunoSEQ multiplex PCR. TCRdb fed the immunoSEQ multiplex PCR reads into MiXCR, producing one record per CDR3 protein. The sample lists 95,000 to 150,000 distinct CDR3 sequences; roughly 94% were seen once. The receptor comes from a human donor with Susac syndrome. This chain connects TRBV12-5 to TRBJ1-2; a weak D match, TRBD1 (6 bases). Sequencing was done on a sample of CD8+ T cells from PBMCs. CDR3 in amino acids: CASGLVILDRQTNYGYTF. CDR3 coding DNA: TGTGCTAGTGGTTTGGTAATCTTAGACAGGCAGACTAACTATGGCTACACCTTC.